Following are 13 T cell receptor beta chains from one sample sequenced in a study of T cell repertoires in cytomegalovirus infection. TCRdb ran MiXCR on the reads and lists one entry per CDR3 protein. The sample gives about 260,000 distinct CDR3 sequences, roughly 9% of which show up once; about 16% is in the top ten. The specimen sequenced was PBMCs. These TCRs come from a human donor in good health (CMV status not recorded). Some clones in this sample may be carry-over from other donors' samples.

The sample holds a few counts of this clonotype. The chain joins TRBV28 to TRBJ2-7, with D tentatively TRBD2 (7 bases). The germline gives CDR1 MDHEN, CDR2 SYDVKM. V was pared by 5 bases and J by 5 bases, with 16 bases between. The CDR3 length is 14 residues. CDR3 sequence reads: CASSEGGQRNEQYF. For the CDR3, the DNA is TGTGCCAGCAGTGAGGGGGGGCAAAGGAACGAGCAGTACTTC.

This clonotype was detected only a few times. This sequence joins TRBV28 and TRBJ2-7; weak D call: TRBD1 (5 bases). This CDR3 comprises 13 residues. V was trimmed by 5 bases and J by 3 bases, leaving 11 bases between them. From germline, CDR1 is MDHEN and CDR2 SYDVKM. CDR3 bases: TGTGCCAGCAGTCTAGGACATGACTACGAGCAGTACTTC. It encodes CASSLGHDYEQYF.

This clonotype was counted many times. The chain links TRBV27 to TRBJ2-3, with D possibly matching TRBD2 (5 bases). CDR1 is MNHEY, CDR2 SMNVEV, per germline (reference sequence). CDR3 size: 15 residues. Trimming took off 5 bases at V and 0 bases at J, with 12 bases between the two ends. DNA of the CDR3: TGTGCCAGCAGTCAGACACGGAGGAGCACAGATACGCAGTATTTT. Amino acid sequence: CASSQTRRSTDTQYF.

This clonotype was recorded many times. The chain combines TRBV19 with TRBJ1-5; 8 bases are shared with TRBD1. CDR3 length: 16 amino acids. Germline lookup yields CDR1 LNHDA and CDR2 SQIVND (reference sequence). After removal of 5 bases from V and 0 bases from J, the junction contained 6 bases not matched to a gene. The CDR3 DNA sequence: TGTGCCAGTAGTGCAGGGACAGGTAATAGCAATCAGCCCCAGCATTTT. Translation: CASSAGTGNSNQPQHF.

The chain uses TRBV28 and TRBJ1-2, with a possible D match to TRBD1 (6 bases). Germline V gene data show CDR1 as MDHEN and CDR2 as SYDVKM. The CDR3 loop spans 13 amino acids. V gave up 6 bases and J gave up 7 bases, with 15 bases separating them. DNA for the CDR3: TGTGCCAGCAGCACAGGGTCCCTATCTGGCTACACCTTC. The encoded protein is CASSTGSLSGYTF.

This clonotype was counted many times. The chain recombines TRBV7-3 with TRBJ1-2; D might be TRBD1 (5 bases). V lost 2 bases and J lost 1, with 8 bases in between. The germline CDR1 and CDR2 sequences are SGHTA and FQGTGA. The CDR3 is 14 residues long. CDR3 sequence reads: CASSLPGINYGYTF. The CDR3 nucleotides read TGTGCCAGCAGCTTACCAGGGATTAACTATGGCTACACCTTC.

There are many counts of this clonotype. The CDR3 reads CASSFGGLNEKLFF. The CDR3 DNA is TGTGCCAGCAGCTTCGGAGGGTTGAATGAAAAACTGTTTTTT. V gene TRBV7-8 combines with J gene TRBJ1-4; unclear D gene. The CDR3 is 14 residues long. V was shortened by 3 bases and J by 5 bases, with 10 bases between the two germline ends. Germline-derived CDR1 and CDR2 are SGHVS and FQNEAQ.

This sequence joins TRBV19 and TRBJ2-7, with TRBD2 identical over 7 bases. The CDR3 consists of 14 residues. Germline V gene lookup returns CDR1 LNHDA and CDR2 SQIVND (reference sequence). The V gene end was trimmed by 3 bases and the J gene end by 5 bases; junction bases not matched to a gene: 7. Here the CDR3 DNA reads TGTGCCAGTAGTATGTATGCGGGAGCTAACGAGCAGTACTTC. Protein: CASSMYAGANEQYF.

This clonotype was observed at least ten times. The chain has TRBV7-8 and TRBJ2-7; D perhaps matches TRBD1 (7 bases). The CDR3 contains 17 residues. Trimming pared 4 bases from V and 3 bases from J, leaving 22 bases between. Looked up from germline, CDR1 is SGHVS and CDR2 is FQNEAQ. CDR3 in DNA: TGTGCCAGCAGCTCGATCAGGTCGTCAGGGGGGATCTACGAGCAGTACTTC. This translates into CASSSIRSSGGIYEQYF.

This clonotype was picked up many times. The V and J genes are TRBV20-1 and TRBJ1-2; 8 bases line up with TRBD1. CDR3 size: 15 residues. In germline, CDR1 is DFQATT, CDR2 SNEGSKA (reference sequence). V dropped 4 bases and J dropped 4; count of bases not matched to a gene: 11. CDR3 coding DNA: TGCAGTGCTACGGACAGGGAAACTAGATCCTATGGCTACACCTTC. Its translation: CSATDRETRSYGYTF.

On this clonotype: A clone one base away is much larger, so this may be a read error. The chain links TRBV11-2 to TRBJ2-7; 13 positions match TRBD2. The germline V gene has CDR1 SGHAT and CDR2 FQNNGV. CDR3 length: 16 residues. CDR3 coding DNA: TGTGTCAGCAGCTTGACGGGGACTAGCGGGGTCTACGAGCAGTACTTC. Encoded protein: CVSSLTGTSGVYEQYF.

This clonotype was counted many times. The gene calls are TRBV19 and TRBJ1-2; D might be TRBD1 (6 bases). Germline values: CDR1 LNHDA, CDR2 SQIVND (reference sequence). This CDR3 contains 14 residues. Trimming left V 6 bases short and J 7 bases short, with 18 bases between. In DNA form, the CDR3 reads TGTGCCAGTAGCCTCGAGGGGGGGCTTGGTGGCTACACCTTC. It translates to CASSLEGGLGGYTF.

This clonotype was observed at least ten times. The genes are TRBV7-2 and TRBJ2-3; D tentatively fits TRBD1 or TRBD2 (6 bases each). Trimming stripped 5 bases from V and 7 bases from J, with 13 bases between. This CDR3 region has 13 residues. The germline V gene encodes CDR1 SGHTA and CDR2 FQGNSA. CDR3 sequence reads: CASSLGGHYTQYF. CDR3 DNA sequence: TGTGCCAGCAGCCTAGGGGGGCACTATACGCAGTATTTT. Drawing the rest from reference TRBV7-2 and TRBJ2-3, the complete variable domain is GAGVSQSPSNKVTEKGKDVELRCDPISGHTALYWYRQSLGQGLEFLIYFQGNSAPDKSGLPSDRFSAERTGGSVSTLTIQRTQQEDSAVYLCASSLGGHYTQYFGPGTRLTVL.